The following is a T cell receptor beta chain sequence with its context. Its antigen is not yet known. Nothing much larger sits one base from this clone, and base qualities are not available. Taken from cysteine to phenylalanine, the CDR3 has 11 residues. The kept DNA is CDR3 alone, 33 bases in frame from the first base. Between the V and J ends, shortened by 2 bases and 7 bases respectively, the junction contains 8 bases. According to the germline V gene (reference sequence), CDR1 reads DFQATT and CDR2 reads SNEGSKA. This entry is derived from a study of CD8+ T cells in alopecia areata (dated by TCRdb to between 2017 and 2018). Regarding the complete study: Treated patients were enrolled in an open-label pilot trial of oral tofacitinib, 5 to 10 mg twice daily, for moderate-to-severe alopecia areata. Tofacitinib-treated patients had biopsies at baseline and at 4 and 24 weeks of treatment, with a later scalp biopsy in several patients. RNA was extracted with the PAXgene miRNA kit for fixed scalp, the miRNeasy kit for PBMCs, and the RNeasy kit for mouse skin. Tofacitinib was administered for 6 to 18 months, and 6 months of follow-up off drug were then conducted to assess delayed response and recurrence. Scalp clonality was compared across normal scalp (n=4), patchy alopecia areata scalp (n=8), and alopecia totalis/universalis scalp (n=8). Amplification of TCRbeta CDR3 regions was done by immunoSEQ multiplex PCR using 35 Vbeta forward primers and 13 Jbeta reverse primers. On the human side, TCRbeta sequencing was run on scalp tissue and on sorted CD4+ and CD8+ peripheral blood T cells from healthy controls and from alopecia areata patients with either patchy or totalis/universalis disease. To study T cell clonal expansion in alopecia areata, the researchers applied high-throughput TCRbeta sequencing to both the C3H/HeJ mouse model and human patients.

The time point label for this specimen denotes: baseline before oral tofacitinib. Lesional scalp punch biopsies and peripheral blood were obtained from alopecia areata patients. PBMCs were separated by density centrifugation and stained for CD3, CD4 and CD8, after which CD4+ and CD8+ T cells were sorted on a FACSAria. Library creation used the immunoSEQ multiplex PCR assay. RNA was extracted from all samples and reverse transcribed into cDNA as template for TCR sequencing. First-strand cDNA was synthesized with SuperScript III using a 2:1 mix of oligo-dT and random hexamers. Amplification bias was assessed with a synthetic immune receptor repertoire, and residual bias was removed computationally. As for how the authors treated the data: After raw reads were preprocessed to remove errors, the CDR3 was defined following IMGT conventions as running from the conserved cysteine to phenylalanine. Clonality was calculated as 1 minus Shannon entropy normalized by log2 of the number of productive unique TCRs. Scalp TCRbeta sequences were cross-referenced with sorted blood CD4 and CD8 repertoires so that the CD4 or CD8 identity of scalp clones could be inferred. What TCRdb holds here is the immuneACCESS table cut down to in-frame rearrangements. Part of the clones is not present; checked against another copy, under half of the missing clones reflect an unresolved V gene, and the others are unexplained. D and trimming come from the DNA, and the V and J calls and clone size come from that table. This sample comprises under 300,000 clones, around 67% of them detected only once. Approximately 1.2% of the sample is in the top ten clones.

Here is what the overall study found, with its caveats: Lesional scalp, especially in alopecia totalis/universalis, showed higher clonality and more expanded CD8+ clones than normal scalp, suggesting antigenic drive. Unlike mouse skin, where gammadelta T cells dominate, normal human skin contains resident alphabeta T cells that get sequenced too, which complicates analysis of the scalp TCR repertoire. Shared TCR sequences between patients were less evident than in mice, which may be partly attributable to HLA diversity in the patient population.

The chain is assembled from TRBV20-1 and TRBJ1-2; the D gene is perhaps TRBD1, on 5 matching bases. The sample in question was CD4+ T cells sorted from blood, obtained at week 0. The sequence was obtained from a human donor with alopecia areata. The nucleotide sequence reads TGCAGTGCTAGAAGGGGATCTGGCTACACCTTC. It translates as CSARRGSGYTF.